One sample yielded the 31 T cell receptor beta chains listed below, sequenced in a study of cytomegalovirus exposure and HLA in healthy donors. PCR employed 60 Vbeta and 13 Jbeta primers. TCRdb's table, derived via immunoSEQ multiplex PCR, lists solely in-frame clones and lacks some. The sample has around 95,000 clones, around 67% seen once; the top ten hold 1.8%. Sequenced material: PBMCs. These receptors were obtained from a male donor in good health and CMV-seronegative.

The chain links TRBV28 to TRBJ1-2; perhaps TRBD1 as D (5 bases). Germline CDR1 MDHEN, CDR2 SYDVKM. V was shortened by 3 bases and J by 8 bases, with 25 bases between the two germline ends. The CDR3 is 17 residues long. CDR3 amino acids: CASSFPPSTQGLRGYTF. The CDR3 DNA sequence: TGTGCCAGCAGTTTCCCTCCCTCTACGCAGGGTTTGCGGGGCTACACCTTC.

The chain employs TRBV5-4 and TRBJ2-7, with 9 bases aligning to TRBD1. The CDR3 spans 15 residues. V shed 4 bases, J shed 2 bases, and the junction held 7 bases outside the gene matches. Germline V gene lookup returns CDR1 SGHNT and CDR2 YYREEE (reference sequence). The CDR3 spells CASSIPGQGTYEQYF. The CDR3 bases are TGTGCCAGCAGCATACCGGGACAGGGTACCTACGAGCAGTACTTC.

This clone was seen a handful of times. V and J are TRBV5-4 and TRBJ1-4; the D is unclear. The CDR3 is 13 residues long. The V end lost 0 bases, the J end lost 4 bases, and 4 bases lay between the germline ends. Per germline, CDR1 SGHNT and CDR2 YYREEE (reference sequence). CDR3: CASSLVGNEKLFF. The CDR3 DNA reads as TGTGCCAGCAGCTTGGTCGGTAATGAAAAACTGTTTTTT.

This clone has a single count. The V gene is TRBV27, the J gene TRBJ2-2, with 10 bases identical to TRBD1. The CDR3 covers 17 residues. V lost 3 bases to trimming and J lost 6 bases; unmatched junction nucleotides: 10. The germline V gene encodes CDR1 MNHEY and CDR2 SMNVEV (reference sequence). The CDR3: CASSLDSGQGKSGELFF. The CDR3 DNA follows: TGTGCCAGCAGTTTGGATTCGGGACAGGGGAAATCCGGGGAGCTGTTTTTT.

The rearrangement links TRBV2 to TRBJ2-5; 7 positions match TRBD1. The J call may be in error: the DNA end matches TRBJ2-7 better. From germline, CDR1 is SNHLY and CDR2 FYNNEI. This CDR3 contains 16 residues. CDR3 sequence reads: CASRAGGWDSSYEQYF. DNA for the CDR3: TGTGCCAGCAGGGCCGGAGGCTGGGACAGCTCCTACGAGCAGTACTTC.

The chain recombines TRBV19 with TRBJ1-1; 9 bases line up with TRBD1. V was clipped by 5 bases and J by 2 bases; unmatched bases: 3. CDR3 length equals 14 residues. Germline V gene sequence: CDR1 LNHDA, CDR2 SQIVND (reference sequence). The CDR3 DNA sequence: TGTGCCAGTAGTGACAGGGGGGCCAACACTGAAGCTTTCTTT. Its translation: CASSDRGANTEAFF.

This clone was observed a few times. In nucleotides, the CDR3 is TGTGCCAGCAGCTTAGGACTAGCGGAAAGCACAGATACGCAGTATTTT. Translating it yields CASSLGLAESTDTQYF. V is TRBV13 and J is TRBJ2-3, with 8 bases matching TRBD2. CDR1 and CDR2 (germline): PRHDT, FYEKMQ (reference sequence). CDR3 length: 16 amino acids. The V gene end was trimmed by 0 bases and the J gene end by 0 bases; junction bases not matched to a gene: 2.

The chain employs TRBV30 and TRBJ1-4, with no clear D. Germline CDR1 reads GTSNPN; CDR2 reads SVGIG (reference sequence). The CDR3 totals 14 residues. The V and J ends lost 1 base and 12 bases respectively, with 18 bases between them. The chain's CDR3 is CAWSGPGRVRELFF. As DNA, the CDR3 is TGTGCCTGGAGTGGACCCGGGCGGGTCAGAGAACTGTTTTTT.

This chain uses TRBV7-9 with TRBJ2-1, with 11 bases lining up with TRBD2. The CDR3 totals 16 residues. Germline CDR1 reads SEHNR; CDR2 reads FQNEAQ (reference sequence). The trim removed 2 bases at V and 5 bases at J, leaving 5 bases unmatched. CDR3 sequence reads: CASSLRLAGPHNEQFF. CDR3 sequence (DNA): TGTGCCAGCAGCTTAAGACTAGCGGGACCCCACAATGAGCAGTTCTTC.

This chain connects TRBV11-2 to TRBJ2-3; 9 bases fit TRBD2. CDR3 length equals 14 residues. V lost 2 bases to trimming and J lost 4 bases; unmatched junction nucleotides: 1. The germline CDR1 and CDR2 sequences are SGHAT and FQNNGV. CDR3 in DNA: TGTGCCAGCAGCTTACGCGGGAGGGCAGATACGCAGTATTTT. Translated: CASSLRGRADTQYF.

This sequence joins TRBV28 and TRBJ1-1; possible D gene TRBD1, 5 bases. The CDR3 is made up of 13 amino acids. Germline values: CDR1 MDHEN, CDR2 SYDVKM. Trimming stripped 5 bases from V and 6 bases from J, with 13 bases between. In DNA form, the CDR3 reads TGTGCCAGCAGTCTACGTAACAGGCCTGAAGCTTTCTTT. Its protein product is CASSLRNRPEAFF.

The gene calls are TRBV6-5 and TRBJ2-5; D unresolved. The CDR3 has 14 amino acids. Trimming pared 6 bases from V and 3 bases from J, leaving 14 bases between. In germline, CDR1 is MNHEY, CDR2 SVGAGI. CDR3 sequence reads: CASSLRGGKETQYF. CDR3 in DNA: TGTGCCAGCAGCCTACGCGGTGGAAAAGAGACCCAGTACTTC.

The chain joins TRBV5-1 to TRBJ2-1, with 11 bases matching TRBD2. In germline, CDR1 is SGHRS, CDR2 YFSETQ. V was pared by 1 base and J by 9 bases, with 6 bases of the junction left unmatched. The CDR3 spans 15 residues. The CDR3 DNA sequence: TGCGCCAGCAGCTTGTCACTAGCGGGAGTGGGTGAGCAGTTCTTC. Amino acids: CASSLSLAGVGEQFF.

Points on this clone: The germline gene is not matched at one end of the junction; a read error may be the cause. The chain carries TRBV9 and TRBJ1-1; 7 bases are shared with TRBD1. The CDR3 has 15 amino acids. Germline assignment: CDR1 SGDLS and CDR2 YYNGEE. Here the CDR3 reads CANSVLNRGDTEAFF. CDR3 nucleotide sequence: TGTGCCAACAGCGTATTAAACAGGGGCGACACTGAAGCTTTCTTT.

V and J are TRBV6-1 and TRBJ2-5; maybe TRBD1 (8 bases). Germline V CDR1 and CDR2: MNHNS, SASEGT. CDR3 length: 18 amino acids. V gave up 0 bases and J gave up 3 bases, with 20 bases separating them. CDR3 in amino acids: CASSEARQGSLAEETQYF. Here the CDR3 DNA reads TGTGCCAGCAGTGAAGCCCGACAGGGGTCGCTAGCGGAAGAGACCCAGTACTTC.

The chain is built from TRBV5-8 and TRBJ1-5; the match to TRBD1 covers 7 bases. V dropped 7 bases and J dropped 4; count of bases not matched to a gene: 5. The CDR3 runs 13 residues. Germline assignment: CDR1 SGHTS and CDR2 YDEGEE. CDR3 DNA: TGTGCCAGCCGGGACAGAGGAAATCAGCCCCAGCATTTT. Translation: CASRDRGNQPQHF.

This clone was recorded once. V is TRBV11-3 and J is TRBJ2-1; D remains unclear. Germline CDR1 SGHNT, CDR2 YENEEA. The CDR3 sequence is 15 residues long. V was cut by 8 bases and J by 0 bases, with 14 bases left in between. CDR3: CASCRRQNSYNEQFF. The DNA for the CDR3 is TGTGCCAGCTGTCGGCGGCAAAACTCCTACAATGAGCAGTTCTTC.

This clone was detected only a few times. The V and J genes are TRBV25-1 and TRBJ2-7, with D perhaps TRBD2 (6 bases). V was trimmed by 6 bases and J by 0 bases, leaving 18 bases between them. Germline CDR1 reads MGHDK; CDR2 reads SYGVNS. CDR3 length equals 16 residues. The CDR3 nucleotides are TGTGCCAGCAGGAGCGTGAGACTAGGGTTCTCCTACGAGCAGTACTTC. Its protein is CASRSVRLGFSYEQYF.

CDR3 coding DNA: TGTGCCAGCAGCTCGCCCCGTGGGGGCCGAGTCACCGGGGAGCTGTTTTTT. Amino acid sequence: CASSSPRGGRVTGELFF. V usage is TRBV7-9 and J usage is TRBJ2-2; a possible D gene is TRBD1 (6 bases). The V and J ends lost 4 bases and 4 bases respectively, with 19 bases between them. Germline lookup yields CDR1 SEHNR and CDR2 FQNEAQ (reference sequence). This CDR3 is 17 amino acids long.

The J gene is TRBJ2-3, the V gene TRBV19; D is possibly TRBD2 (5 bases). CDR3 size: 13 residues. Germline values: CDR1 LNHDA, CDR2 SQIVND (reference sequence). With 7 bases removed from V and 4 bases from J, the gap between germline ends came to 12 bases. CDR3 protein: CASTAEGADTQYF. The CDR3, as DNA: TGTGCCAGTACCGCTGAGGGTGCAGATACGCAGTATTTT.

The DNA for the CDR3 is TGTGCCTGGAGTGTACAGTGGGCCCGTGGCTACACCTTC. This encodes CAWSVQWARGYTF. This sequence joins TRBV30 and TRBJ1-2; the D is unclear. V dropped 0 bases and J dropped 7 bases, with 12 bases sitting between them. Germline lookup yields CDR1 GTSNPN and CDR2 SVGIG (reference sequence). This CDR3 is built from 13 residues. The full variable domain, in which reference TRBV30 and TRBJ1-2 provide the parts outside the CDR3, is SQTIHQWPATLVQPVGSPLSLECTVEGTSNPNLYWYRQAAGRGLQLLFYSVGIGQISSEVPQNLSASRPQDRQFILSSKKLLLSDSGFYLCAWSVQWARGYTFGSGTRLTVV.

This clone showed up just a few times. The chain combines TRBV9 with TRBJ1-1, with D maybe TRBD1 (5 bases). This CDR3 spans 14 amino acids. CDR1 is SGDLS, CDR2 YYNGEE, per germline. Trimming stripped 0 bases from V and 0 bases from J, with 6 bases between. CDR3 sequence reads: CASSVGQMNTEAFF. CDR3 nucleotide sequence: TGTGCCAGCAGCGTAGGACAGATGAACACTGAAGCTTTCTTT.

The chain carries TRBV6-1 and TRBJ1-2; D call uncertain. The CDR3 consists of 15 residues. V was clipped by 6 bases and J by 4 bases, with 18 bases between them. Germline CDR1 reads MNHNS; CDR2 reads SASEGT. Written as DNA, the CDR3 is TGTGCCAGCAGCGCAACATCCGTTGGAGGCTATGGCTACACCTTC. Translated: CASSATSVGGYGYTF.

The chain has TRBV5-1 and TRBJ2-3; 9 bases are a match to TRBD1. The CDR3 spans 14 residues. V dropped 4 bases and J dropped 6; count of bases not matched to a gene: 6. In germline, CDR1 is SGHRS, CDR2 YFSETQ. CDR3 residues: CASSQDRGGDTQYF. The CDR3 DNA sequence: TGCGCCAGCAGCCAGGACAGGGGAGGTGATACGCAGTATTTT.

This clone showed up just once. This chain links TRBV7-3 with TRBJ2-2; TRBD2 agrees at 9 bases. V shed 6 bases, J shed 1 base, and the junction held 6 bases outside the gene matches. Germline-derived CDR1 and CDR2 are SGHTA and FQGTGA. The CDR3 extends over 16 amino acids. The CDR3, as DNA: TGTGCCAGCAGAATTAGGACTAGCGAGAACACCGGGGAGCTGTTTTTT. The encoded protein is CASRIRTSENTGELFF.

The chain combines TRBV7-8 with TRBJ2-5; 10 bases agree with TRBD1. J was trimmed by 5 bases and V by 1 base; bases with no gene match: 7. The V gene's germline CDR1 is SGHVS and CDR2 FQNEAQ. The CDR3 is 16 residues long. CDR3: CASSLVGQGGTETQYF. CDR3 sequence (DNA): TGTGCCAGCAGCTTAGTCGGACAGGGGGGAACGGAGACCCAGTACTTC.

This clone has more than one count but fewer than ten. This chain links TRBV2 with TRBJ2-2; 7 bases are a match to TRBD1. The CDR3 sequence is 15 residues long. CDR1 and CDR2 from the germline V gene are SNHLY and FYNNEI. The V gene end was trimmed by 6 bases and the J gene end by 2 bases; junction bases not matched to a gene: 6. The CDR3: CASRSGTANTGELFF. CDR3 coding DNA: TGTGCCAGCAGATCCGGGACAGCTAACACCGGGGAGCTGTTTTTT. The full variable domain, in which reference TRBV2 and TRBJ2-2 provide the parts outside the CDR3, is EPEVTQTPSHQVTQMGQEVILRCVPISNHLYFYWYRQILGQKVEFLVSFYNNEISEKSEIFDDQFSVERPDGSNFTLKIRSTKLEDSAMYFCASRSGTANTGELFFGEGSRLTVL.

The V call is TRBV7-9, the J call TRBJ1-2, with 7 nucleotides matching TRBD1. The CDR3 has 14 residues. Germline CDR1 SEHNR, CDR2 FQNEAQ (reference sequence). Germline trimming cut 2 bases from V and 7 bases from J; bases unmatched to any gene: 7. The CDR3: CASSLIGQDCGYTF. Written as DNA, the CDR3 is TGTGCCAGCAGCTTAATAGGACAGGACTGTGGCTACACCTTC.

This clone is classed as medium-sized. This chain links TRBV4-3 with TRBJ2-1; a weak D match, TRBD1 (5 bases). Germline V gene sequence: CDR1 LGHNA, CDR2 YSLEER. This CDR3 is 13 amino acids long. Trimming left V 1 base short and J 10 bases short, with 11 bases between. This chain's CDR3 is CASSQALGEEQFF. CDR3 nucleotide sequence: TGCGCCAGCAGCCAAGCTTTAGGGGAAGAGCAGTTCTTC.

V gene TRBV4-2 combines with J gene TRBJ2-5; 10 bases fit TRBD2. Germline values: CDR1 LGHNA, CDR2 YNFKEQ. This CDR3 is built from 15 residues. V lost 1 base and J lost 4; bases outside the gene matches: 3. CDR3 nucleotide sequence: TGTGCCAGCAGCCAAGTGCTAGCGGGAGTAGAGACCCAGTACTTC. Its translation is CASSQVLAGVETQYF.

The chain recombines TRBV7-9 with TRBJ2-7; 12 bases align to TRBD2. The germline V gene has CDR1 SEHNR and CDR2 FQNEAQ (reference sequence). The CDR3 covers 17 residues. V lost 1 base to trimming and J lost 2 bases; unmatched junction nucleotides: 6. The CDR3: CASSLGTSGARPYEQYF. The CDR3 bases are TGTGCCAGCAGCTTAGGGACTAGCGGGGCTCGCCCCTACGAGCAGTACTTC.